The 28 T cell receptor beta chains given below trace back to one sample, sequenced in a study of T cell responses to AZD1222 COVID-19 vaccine. The table came from immunoSEQ multiplex PCR; TCRdb's copy has only in-frame clones and leaves some out. The table lists approximately 120,000 clones, roughly nine tenths of them singletons, with 7% to 9% in the top ten. The sequencing used peripheral blood, collected on day 0 of AZD1222 vaccination. The receptors were sampled from an adult in good health.

The V gene is TRBV18, the J gene TRBJ1-4; weak D call: TRBD1 (5 bases). The V gene's germline CDR1 is KGHSH and CDR2 LQKENI. Trimming shortened V by 6 bases and J by 4 bases, and 18 bases separated the two germline ends. The CDR3 covers 16 residues. CDR3 DNA sequence: TGTGCCAGCTCCCTCTTCGAGGGGCTTAATAATGAAAAACTGTTTTTT. Encoded protein: CASSLFEGLNNEKLFF. Looking up the rest from reference TRBV18 and TRBJ1-4 gives the full variable domain: NAGVMQNPRHLVRRRGQEARLRCSPMKGHSHVYWYRQLPEEGLKFMVYLQKENIIDESGMPKERFSAEFPKEGPSILRIQQVVRGDSAAYFCASSLFEGLNNEKLFFGSGTQLSVL.

V usage is TRBV5-6 and J usage is TRBJ2-7; a weak D match, TRBD2 (6 bases). Trimming stripped 4 bases from V and 5 bases from J, with 16 bases between. This CDR3 spans 14 amino acids. Germline CDR1 reads SGHDT; CDR2 reads YYEEEE. In DNA form, the CDR3 reads TGTGCCAGCAGCACAGCGGGCTCCCCCCACGAGCAGTACTTC. The encoded protein is CASSTAGSPHEQYF.

This sequence joins TRBV4-2 and TRBJ1-4; D is undetermined. V dropped 4 bases and J dropped 3 bases, with 21 bases sitting between them. Looked up from germline, CDR1 is LGHNA and CDR2 is YNFKEQ. The CDR3 length is 18 residues. CDR3 protein: CASSPDLDRLYSNEKLFF. The CDR3 DNA sequence: TGTGCCAGCAGCCCAGACTTGGACCGTCTGTATTCTAATGAAAAACTGTTTTTT.

CDR3 sequence (DNA): TGTGCCAGCAGTGAAGCCCGTGTCCATCCATGGCCCGGCAGTGAAGCTTTCTTT. Translation gives CASSEARVHPWPGSEAFF. The chain has TRBV2 and TRBJ1-1, with D uncertain. The V end was cut by 0 bases, the J end by 7 bases, with 24 bases between. CDR3 length: 18 amino acids. Germline assignment: CDR1 SNHLY and CDR2 FYNNEI.

This chain uses TRBV5-1 with TRBJ2-5, with TRBD1 identical over 10 bases. V shed 2 bases and J 4 bases; nucleotides not matched to a gene: 14. The length of the CDR3 is 18 residues. Germline assignment: CDR1 SGHRS and CDR2 YFSETQ. The CDR3 loop reads CASSLGLTGGAQGETQYF. The CDR3 DNA is TGCGCCAGCAGCTTAGGGCTGACAGGGGGCGCCCAGGGAGAGACCCAGTACTTC.

The rearrangement links TRBV29-1 to TRBJ2-5; D remains ambiguous. With 1 base removed from V and 2 bases from J, the gap between germline ends came to 5 bases. Germline CDR1 and CDR2: SQVTM and ANQGSEA. The CDR3 is 12 amino acids. The CDR3 is CSVEGRQETQYF. CDR3 nucleotide sequence: TGCAGCGTTGAAGGACGACAAGAGACCCAGTACTTC.

The chain links TRBV18 to TRBJ1-5, with D possibly matching TRBD1 (5 bases). The V and J ends lost 3 bases and 0 bases respectively, with 9 bases between them. This CDR3 has 15 amino acids. CDR1 is KGHSH, CDR2 LQKENI, per germline. Here the CDR3 reads CASSPPGRSNQPQHF. The CDR3 DNA reads TGTGCCAGCTCACCGCCGGGGCGTAGCAATCAGCCCCAGCATTTT. Full variable domain (missing parts from reference TRBV18 and TRBJ1-5): NAGVMQNPRHLVRRRGQEARLRCSPMKGHSHVYWYRQLPEEGLKFMVYLQKENIIDESGMPKERFSAEFPKEGPSILRIQQVVRGDSAAYFCASSPPGRSNQPQHFGDGTRLSIL.

The chain has TRBV15 and TRBJ1-2; D is undetermined. There are 15 residues in the CDR3. Germline values: CDR1 LNHNV, CDR2 YYDKDF (reference sequence). V lost 5 bases to trimming and J lost 1 base, with 14 bases between them. CDR3 protein: CATSVTASINYGYTF. CDR3 bases: TGTGCCACCAGCGTAACGGCTAGCATTAACTATGGCTACACCTTC.

The V and J genes are TRBV30 and TRBJ1-5, with D unresolved. CDR3 length: 17 amino acids. CDR1 is GTSNPN and CDR2 is SVGIG in the germline V gene (reference sequence). V was pared by 0 bases and J by 0 bases, with 15 bases between. The CDR3 DNA reads TGTGCCTGGAGTGTACCCCGAACCTCTAATAGCAATCAGCCCCAGCATTTT. It specifies CAWSVPRTSNSNQPQHF.

The rearrangement links TRBV2 to TRBJ1-4, with 7 bases fitting TRBD1. The V segment lost 6 bases and the J segment 5 bases; nucleotides outside the gene matches: 9. CDR1 is SNHLY and CDR2 is FYNNEI in the germline V gene. This CDR3 region has 15 residues. Written as DNA, the CDR3 is TGTGCCAGCAGCGATGACAGGGTTTTGAATGAAAAACTGTTTTTT. This sequence encodes CASSDDRVLNEKLFF.

The J gene is TRBJ1-5, the V gene TRBV30; 7 bases match TRBD1. The germline CDR1 and CDR2 sequences are GTSNPN and SVGIG (reference sequence). Trimming removed 5 bases from V and 3 bases from J; junction bases left unmatched: 4. The CDR3 covers 13 residues. The CDR3 protein is CAWSTGINQPQHF. The CDR3 nucleotides read TGTGCCTGGTCGACAGGGATCAATCAGCCCCAGCATTTT. The entire variable domain, with the rest obtained from reference TRBV30 and TRBJ1-5, is as follows: SQTIHQWPATLVQPVGSPLSLECTVEGTSNPNLYWYRQAAGRGLQLLFYSVGIGQISSEVPQNLSASRPQDRQFILSSKKLLLSDSGFYLCAWSTGINQPQHFGDGTRLSIL.

The chain has TRBV9 and TRBJ1-2; D remains unclear. The germline V gene encodes CDR1 SGDLS and CDR2 YYNGEE. Trimming pared 3 bases from V and 5 bases from J, leaving 5 bases between. This CDR3 region has 11 residues. The CDR3 DNA reads as TGTGCCAGCAGCGCGGAATATGGCTACACCTTC. Translation: CASSAEYGYTF.

The chain combines TRBV18 with TRBJ1-4; no clear D gene. The CDR3 runs 14 residues. Deletions cut 3 bases from V and 4 bases from J, with 9 bases between. Germline CDR1 KGHSH, CDR2 LQKENI. The CDR3 DNA is TGTGCCAGCTCACCCGGGAACAGTAATGAAAAACTGTTTTTT. It codes for CASSPGNSNEKLFF.

The chain uses TRBV6-5 and TRBJ2-3; 9 bases agree with TRBD2. V lost 5 bases and J lost 2; bases outside the gene matches: 5. The germline gives CDR1 MNHEY, CDR2 SVGAGI. The CDR3 sequence is 15 residues long. The CDR3 protein is CASSRLAVSTDTQYF. In DNA form, the CDR3 reads TGTGCCAGCAGTCGACTAGCGGTATCCACAGATACGCAGTATTTT.

The chain's CDR3 is CASSHRGQKNTGELFF. Written as DNA, the CDR3 is TGTGCCAGCTCACACAGGGGACAGAAGAACACCGGGGAGCTGTTTTTT. The chain joins TRBV18 to TRBJ2-2; 7 nucleotides match TRBD1. This CDR3 region has 16 residues. Trimming cost V 4 bases and J 1 base; bases outside gene matches: 6. Germline values: CDR1 KGHSH, CDR2 LQKENI.

The chain combines TRBV19 with TRBJ2-5, with 10 bases identical to TRBD2. This CDR3 region has 13 residues. With 5 bases clipped from V and 4 bases from J, the junction kept 1 base outside the gene matches. CDR1 and CDR2 (germline): LNHDA, SQIVND (reference sequence). Here the CDR3 reads CASSPSGRETQYF. The CDR3 nucleotides read TGTGCCAGTAGTCCTAGCGGGAGAGAGACCCAGTACTTC.

The chain carries TRBV3-1 (or the pseudogene TRBV3-2) and TRBJ2-3; D remains unclear. CDR3 length: 15 residues. Trimming pared 0 bases from V and 6 bases from J, leaving 13 bases between. CDR1 is LGHDT, CDR2 YNNKEL, per germline (reference sequence). The CDR3: CASSQDRTTFDTQYF. For the CDR3, the DNA is TGTGCCAGCAGCCAAGACCGTACGACATTCGATACGCAGTATTTT.

The chain uses TRBV6-6 and TRBJ1-1; 8 bases agree with TRBD1. CDR1 MNHNY and CDR2 SVGAGI come from the germline V gene (reference sequence). V was clipped by 4 bases and J by 5 bases; unmatched bases: 9. There are 15 residues in the CDR3. The CDR3 is CASSLSPGQGTEAFF. Written as DNA, the CDR3 is TGTGCCAGCAGTTTGTCCCCCGGACAGGGTACTGAAGCTTTCTTT.

The chain carries TRBV9 and TRBJ2-3; D is possibly TRBD1 (6 bases). Germline lookup yields CDR1 SGDLS and CDR2 YYNGEE. Trimming took off 9 bases at V and 2 bases at J, with 19 bases between the two ends. The CDR3 runs to 15 residues. This chain's CDR3 is CATHKTGIFTDTQYF. The CDR3 DNA follows: TGTGCCACCCATAAGACAGGTATTTTCACAGATACGCAGTATTTT.

This chain joins TRBV10-3 and TRBJ1-2, with D tentatively TRBD1 (5 bases). Trimming took off 10 bases at V and 2 bases at J, with 11 bases between the two ends. From germline, CDR1 is ENHRY and CDR2 SYGVKD. The CDR3 length is 12 residues. The CDR3 region is CATGLQNYGYTF. DNA of the CDR3: TGTGCCACGGGACTTCAAAACTATGGCTACACCTTC.

The J gene is TRBJ1-6, the V gene TRBV5-3; 11 positions agree with TRBD1. TRBV5-3 falls under the ORF class, with uncertain function. The V segment lost 1 base and the J segment 3 bases; nucleotides outside the gene matches: 9. CDR3 size: 19 residues. CDR3 amino acids: CARSLSRTGGPFYNSPLHF. In DNA form, the CDR3 reads TGTGCCAGAAGCTTGTCTAGGACAGGGGGCCCCTTCTATAATTCACCCCTCCACTTT.

The chain carries TRBV13 and TRBJ1-5; D is unresolved. CDR1 PRHDT and CDR2 FYEKMQ come from the germline V gene (reference sequence). The V and J ends lost 0 bases and 9 bases respectively, with 6 bases between them. The CDR3 has 12 residues. The CDR3 nucleotides are TGTGCCAGCAGCTTAGGCTTGGGGCCCCAGCATTTT. Translating gives CASSLGLGPQHF.

This chain links TRBV7-8 with TRBJ1-1; TRBD1 is a possible D gene (6 bases). This CDR3 is built from 15 residues. Germline assignment: CDR1 SGHVS and CDR2 FQNEAQ. V was trimmed by 5 bases and J by 0 bases, leaving 13 bases between them. This chain's CDR3 is CASSGQTGMNTEAFF. In nucleotides, the CDR3 is TGTGCCAGCAGCGGCCAGACAGGTATGAACACTGAAGCTTTCTTT.

This rearrangement joins TRBV6-5 to TRBJ1-1, with D unclear. Germline lookup yields CDR1 MNHEY and CDR2 SVGAGI. V was clipped by 6 bases and J by 7 bases, with 15 bases between them. The CDR3 has 13 amino acids. The CDR3 sequence: CASSPRGPVEAFF. CDR3 bases: TGTGCCAGCAGCCCCCGTGGGCCGGTTGAAGCTTTCTTT.

The CDR3 region has the DNA TGCGCCAGCAGCCTGGGACAGTCGGCTAACTATGGCTACACCTTC. It encodes CASSLGQSANYGYTF. The rearrangement uses TRBV5-1 and TRBJ1-2; the match to TRBD1 covers 7 bases. The ends lost 4 bases at V and 0 bases at J; junction bases unmatched: 6. The CDR3 is 15 residues long. CDR1 is SGHRS and CDR2 is YFSETQ in the germline V gene.

The chain carries TRBV7-9 and TRBJ1-1, with D possibly TRBD1 on 5 matching bases. This CDR3 region has 11 residues. Germline V lookup: CDR1 SEHNR, CDR2 FQNEAQ (reference sequence). V shed 6 bases and J shed 6 bases, with 8 bases lying between them. The CDR3: CASRGTSEAFF. DNA for the CDR3: TGTGCCAGCAGAGGGACCTCTGAAGCTTTCTTT.

The chain links TRBV19 to TRBJ1-2; 7 bases line up with TRBD1. The CDR3 extends over 14 amino acids. Germline loops: CDR1 LNHDA, CDR2 SQIVND (reference sequence). V lost 3 bases, J lost 6 bases, and 7 bases stayed unmatched. The CDR3 sequence: CASSIRRGLNGYTF. In nucleotides, the CDR3 is TGTGCCAGTAGTATTAGAAGGGGGCTGAATGGCTACACCTTC.

The J gene is TRBJ1-2, the V gene TRBV3-1 (or the pseudogene TRBV3-2); D unresolved. CDR1 and CDR2 from the germline V gene are LGHDT and YNNKEL (reference sequence). The CDR3 spans 11 residues. V was shortened by 5 bases and J by 2 bases, with 3 bases between the two germline ends. The CDR3 DNA reads as TGTGCCAGCAGCTTAAACTATGGCTACACCTTC. It specifies CASSLNYGYTF.